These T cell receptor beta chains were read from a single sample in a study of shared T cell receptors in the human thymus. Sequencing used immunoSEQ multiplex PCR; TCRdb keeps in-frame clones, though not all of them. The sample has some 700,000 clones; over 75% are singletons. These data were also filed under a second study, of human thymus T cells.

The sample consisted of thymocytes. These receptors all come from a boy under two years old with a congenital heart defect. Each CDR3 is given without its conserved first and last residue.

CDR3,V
ASSEGLAGYPKGPSTDTQY,TRBV10-1
ASSGWPGGADNQPQH,TRBV6-1
ASSLGGTASTDTQY,TRBV7-9
ASSLGGTSGKRTDTQY,TRBV4-2
ASSLGGDQPQH,TRBV7-9
ATSRDHRGDQPQH,TRBV15
ASSGAAPCEQY,TRBV10-2
ASSAGDRTYTEAF,TRBV7-2
ASSEFGQGPNTGELF,TRBV25-1
ASKLSGLSTGELF,TRBV4-1
ASRRGDKGGYT,TRBV27
ASSLTGSQRETQY,TRBV5-6
ASSQDGAGGENTEAF,TRBV14
ASSLGQVGNQPQH,TRBV11-3
ASNGQWREPQETQY,TRBV28
ASSAGTSGRTDTQY,TRBV6-6
AWSVGEGGTEAF,TRBV30
ASSQDRESYT,TRBV11-2
ASSRLTVGTEAF,TRBV5-4
ASSGDSYANYGYT,TRBV5-1
ASSPSGLAGGPRRETQY,TRBV28
ATSGGGTVSGNTIY,TRBV15
ASSQVGDYPLGGYEQY,TRBV4-1
ASSARGGAGTGELF,TRBV27
ASSSDLSSYNEQF,TRBV7-6
ASSQTGWDEKLF,TRBV14
ASSSPSGAGAHPEQY,TRBV7-2
SVVGSGRAPYNEQF,TRBV29-1
ASSQDVEDRVYQPQH,TRBV4-1
ASSLQGNEQY,TRBV18